This T cell receptor beta chain comes out of a study of blood T cell repertoires in COVID-19. For the study at large: Italy, Spain and the United States were the sources of the convalescent and acute COVID-19 samples. T cells, B-cell-depleted T cells, or PBMCs supplied cDNA or gDNA.

Germline CDR1 MDHEN, CDR2 SYDVKM. Losses at the gene ends were 5 bases for V and 4 bases for J; bases not matched to a gene: 7. CDR3 length: 14 amino acids. Original data processing: Estimation of nucleated cell counts was performed using reference gene primer amplification. Some clones are missing from TCRdb's copy, which holds only in-frame ones; the method was immunoSEQ multiplex PCR. V and J calls plus clone size are reproduced from that table; the DNA served to infer D and trimming. Altogether 40,000 to 50,000 clones are present, around 85% being singletons, with the ten largest covering about a sixth.

This receptor was taken from a human donor in a cohort sampled during active COVID-19. The donor label of this sample is uncertain. The sample consisted of peripheral blood. V and J are TRBV28 and TRBJ1-2; 7 bases align to TRBD1. Written as DNA, the CDR3 is TGTGCCAGCAGTAACCCGGGACAGCTCTATGGCTACACCTTC. Translation gives CASSNPGQLYGYTF.